Below, 29 T cell receptor beta chains from the same sample are listed, as sequenced in a study of CD4 T cells in relation to SARS-CoV-2 and coronaviruses. TCRdb keeps only in-frame clones here, not all; method: immunoSEQ multiplex PCR. Here the sample spans about 64,000 clones, 94% being singletons. Before the COVID-19 pandemic, during about 2011-2019, CD4+ T cells were taken from unexposed donors. The specimen sequenced was naive CD4+ T cells from PBMCs. The subset is: naive CD4+ T cells isolated by negative enrichment. The receptors stem from a human donor in good health.

The rearrangement uses TRBV25-1 and TRBJ2-5; 7 bases align to TRBD1. The germline V gene encodes CDR1 MGHDK and CDR2 SYGVNS. J gave up 3 bases and V 6 bases, and 4 bases lay outside the gene matches. This CDR3 is built from 13 residues. The CDR3, as DNA: TGTGCCAGCAGGAAGGGGACAGAAGAGACCCAGTACTTC. Its translation: CASRKGTEETQYF.

The rearrangement joins TRBV28 to TRBJ2-1, with 9 bases identical to TRBD2. Germline CDR1 reads MDHEN; CDR2 reads SYDVKM. Losses at the gene ends were 6 bases for V and 6 bases for J; bases not matched to a gene: 15. The CDR3 is made up of 17 amino acids. CDR3 nucleotides: TGTGCCAGCAGCTCTTCGCTAGCGGGACGAGGAGGCAATGAGCAGTTCTTC. The encoded protein is CASSSSLAGRGGNEQFF.

The rearrangement uses TRBV28 and TRBJ2-7, with 12 bases aligning to TRBD2. The CDR3 is made up of 17 amino acids. Losses at the gene ends were 4 bases for V and 6 bases for J; bases not matched to a gene: 13. Per germline, CDR1 MDHEN and CDR2 SYDVKM. As DNA, the CDR3 is TGTGCCAGCAGTTCCTACTCCGGACTAGCGGGACGAGGCGAGCAGTACTTC. Its translation is CASSSYSGLAGRGEQYF.

V and J are TRBV28 and TRBJ1-2, with 7 nucleotides matching TRBD1. The CDR3 contains 14 residues. From germline, CDR1 is MDHEN and CDR2 SYDVKM. V shed 7 bases and J 5 bases; nucleotides not matched to a gene: 10. The DNA for the CDR3 is TGTGCCAGCACTCAGGGGGGCAGCATATATGGCTACACCTTC. This sequence encodes CASTQGGSIYGYTF.

The CDR3 is CASSLVAGGPWEQYF. The CDR3 region has the DNA TGCGCCAGCAGCCTAGTAGCGGGAGGGCCCTGGGAGCAGTACTTC. J is TRBJ2-7 and V is TRBV5-1; 11 bases agree with TRBD2. This CDR3 spans 15 amino acids. Germline V lookup: CDR1 SGHRS, CDR2 YFSETQ. V lost 4 bases, J lost 7 bases, and 10 bases stayed unmatched.

The chain is built from TRBV30 and TRBJ2-3, with D possibly matching TRBD1 (5 bases). Trimming removed 1 base at V and 7 bases at J, with 9 bases between. Germline CDR1 is GTSNPN and CDR2 is SVGIG (reference sequence). The length of the CDR3 is 12 residues. The CDR3 region is CAWSEGIYTQYF. CDR3 bases: TGTGCCTGGAGTGAGGGGATTTATACGCAGTATTTT.

The chain uses TRBV10-1 and TRBJ2-3, with D tentatively TRBD1 (5 bases). The V and J ends lost 5 bases and 3 bases respectively, with 24 bases between them. Germline V gene lookup returns CDR1 WNHNN and CDR2 SYGVQD (reference sequence). CDR3 size: 18 residues. CDR3 DNA: TGCGCCAGCAGTAAGGGGAAAGGGGCCCTGCGTGGGACAGATACGCAGTATTTT. Residues: CASSKGKGALRGTDTQYF.

The chain recombines TRBV7-7 with TRBJ2-1; a possible D gene is TRBD1 (6 bases). The CDR3 is made up of 19 amino acids. Germline V lookup: CDR1 SSHAT, CDR2 FNYEAQ (reference sequence). Trimming cost V 2 bases and J 2 bases, with 22 bases left between them. CDR3 bases: TGTGCCAGCAGCTTACTCCTTTGGCCCGCAGGGGATACCTACAATGAGCAGTTCTTC. It yields the protein CASSLLLWPAGDTYNEQFF.

The chain links TRBV27 to TRBJ2-5; D tentatively fits TRBD1 or TRBD2 (6 bases each). CDR3 size: 16 residues. V lost 7 bases and J 4 bases, leaving 22 bases between the germline ends. Looked up from germline, CDR1 is MNHEY and CDR2 is SMNVEV (reference sequence). The CDR3 nucleotides are TGTGCCAGCACCCAAGAAAGGGGGAGGAGGGGAGAGACCCAGTACTTC. Encoded protein: CASTQERGRRGETQYF.

The CDR3 DNA sequence: TGTGCCATCAGTGAGAGAGACAGGGGGAACTATGGCTACACCTTC. Its translation is CAISERDRGNYGYTF. The rearrangement uses TRBV10-3 and TRBJ1-2, with 9 bases identical to TRBD1. Trimming cost V 2 bases and J 2 bases; bases outside gene matches: 3. CDR1 and CDR2 (germline): ENHRY, SYGVKD. The CDR3 is 15 residues long.

The chain carries TRBV5-6 and TRBJ1-2, with 10 bases lining up with TRBD1. Germline loops: CDR1 SGHDT, CDR2 YYEEEE. Losses at the gene ends were 1 base for V and 5 bases for J; bases not matched to a gene: 5. This CDR3 has 15 residues. The CDR3 protein is CASSLRQGARYGYTF. CDR3 sequence (DNA): TGTGCCAGCAGCTTGAGACAGGGGGCTAGGTATGGCTACACCTTC.

This rearrangement joins TRBV27 to TRBJ2-1, with 7 bases identical to TRBD2. CDR1 and CDR2 (germline): MNHEY, SMNVEV (reference sequence). CDR3 length: 16 amino acids. Trimming at V came to 5 bases and at J to 7 bases, leaving 14 bases not matched to a gene. The CDR3: CASSNPRGEGLNEQFF. In nucleotides, the CDR3 is TGTGCCAGCAGTAACCCCCGGGGGGAGGGCCTGAATGAGCAGTTCTTC.

The chain's CDR3 is CASSSYRGSTEAFF. Here the CDR3 DNA reads TGTGCCAGCTCATCCTACAGGGGAAGCACTGAAGCTTTCTTT. V gene TRBV18 combines with J gene TRBJ1-1, with TRBD1 matching over 7 bases. The CDR3 length is 14 residues. Per germline, CDR1 KGHSH and CDR2 LQKENI. J lost 4 bases, V lost 5 bases, and 7 bases had no gene match.

This chain links TRBV5-4 with TRBJ2-3; 10 positions match TRBD1. Per germline, CDR1 SGHNT and CDR2 YYREEE (reference sequence). The CDR3 consists of 17 residues. The trim removed 3 bases at V and 3 bases at J, leaving 10 bases unmatched. The CDR3 reads CASSSGQGHPGTDTQYF. The DNA of the CDR3 is TGTGCCAGCAGCTCGGGACAGGGGCACCCGGGAACAGATACGCAGTATTTT.

This chain links TRBV18 with TRBJ2-7; D gene unclear. Trimming took 3 bases from V and 5 from J, leaving 5 bases between them. Germline lookup yields CDR1 KGHSH and CDR2 LQKENI. This CDR3 is 11 amino acids long. The CDR3, as DNA: TGTGCCAGCTCACCGGACCACGAGCAGTACTTC. It yields the protein CASSPDHEQYF.

The V call is TRBV6-2 or TRBV6-3, the J call TRBJ2-7; 8 bases are a match to TRBD2. This CDR3 comprises 15 residues. CDR1 is MNHEY, CDR2 SVGEGT, per germline. V shed 4 bases and J 0 bases; nucleotides not matched to a gene: 5. The CDR3 nucleotides read TGTGCCAGCAGTTTACGGGGGGGAAGCTCCTACGAGCAGTACTTC. Amino acid sequence: CASSLRGGSSYEQYF.

J is TRBJ2-5 and V is TRBV28; 9 positions match TRBD1. The V segment lost 5 bases and the J segment 5 bases; nucleotides outside the gene matches: 9. Germline assignment: CDR1 MDHEN and CDR2 SYDVKM. CDR3 length: 15 residues. The CDR3 DNA sequence: TGTGCCAGCAGTGGACAGGGGCGGGCCTGGGAGACCCAGTACTTC. Translated: CASSGQGRAWETQYF.

V gene TRBV18 combines with J gene TRBJ2-7; 8 bases fit TRBD1. The V segment lost 2 bases and the J segment 3 bases; nucleotides outside the gene matches: 6. The CDR3 totals 15 residues. The V gene's germline CDR1 is KGHSH and CDR2 LQKENI. The CDR3 is CASSPAGTGNYEQYF. The DNA of the CDR3 is TGTGCCAGCTCACCAGCAGGGACAGGCAACTACGAGCAGTACTTC.

This clone occurred once. The CDR3 DNA follows: TGTGCCAGCAGCACCAGACTAGCGGGAGCGTACGAGCAGTACTTC. It yields the protein CASSTRLAGAYEQYF. The chain uses TRBV7-8 and TRBJ2-7; 12 nucleotides agree with TRBD2. V shed 5 bases and J 4 bases; nucleotides not matched to a gene: 6. CDR1 and CDR2 (germline): SGHVS, FQNEAQ. This CDR3 is built from 15 residues.

This sequence joins TRBV5-6 and TRBJ1-2, with D uncertain. The CDR3 is 12 residues long. Deletions cut 3 bases from V and 5 bases from J, with 8 bases between. Germline V CDR1 and CDR2: SGHDT, YYEEEE. The CDR3: CASSSGLYGYTF. The CDR3 bases are TGTGCCAGCAGCTCCGGACTTTATGGCTACACCTTC.

The rearrangement links TRBV7-8 to TRBJ2-7; D may be TRBD2 (6 bases). Germline-derived CDR1 and CDR2 are SGHVS and FQNEAQ. Trimming removed 5 bases from V and 0 bases from J, with 14 bases in between. The CDR3 is 15 residues long. DNA of the CDR3: TGTGCCAGCAGCCGCCCGGGAGAGATCTCCTACGAGCAGTACTTC. It translates to CASSRPGEISYEQYF.

The CDR3 coding sequence is TGTGCCACCAGTGATATTGGGACTAGCGGCTTCTACAATGAGCAGTTCTTC. It yields the protein CATSDIGTSGFYNEQFF. The chain is built from TRBV24-1 and TRBJ2-1; 11 nucleotides match TRBD2. The CDR3 consists of 17 residues. The V gene end was trimmed by 3 bases and the J gene end by 3 bases; junction bases not matched to a gene: 6. Germline V CDR1 and CDR2: KGHDR, SFDVKD.

V usage is TRBV24-1 and J usage is TRBJ2-3; 9 bases are shared with TRBD2. The CDR3 is 20 residues long. CDR1 and CDR2 from the germline V gene are KGHDR and SFDVKD. V lost 7 bases, J lost 2 bases, and 21 bases stayed unmatched. CDR3 protein: CATSAIGGRGLEVLTDTQYF. The CDR3 DNA follows: TGTGCCACCAGCGCCATCGGCGGGAGGGGGCTGGAGGTTCTCACAGATACGCAGTATTTT.

V usage is TRBV28 and J usage is TRBJ1-6; D perhaps matches TRBD1 (5 bases). This CDR3 spans 15 amino acids. Germline V gene sequence: CDR1 MDHEN, CDR2 SYDVKM. The V end lost 5 bases, the J end lost 0 bases, and 8 bases lay between the germline ends. The CDR3: CASSRQFSYNSPLHF. CDR3 sequence (DNA): TGTGCCAGCAGTCGACAGTTCTCCTATAATTCACCCCTCCACTTT. Based on the CDR3 plus reference TRBV28 and TRBJ1-6, the full variable domain is DVKVTQSSRYLVKRTGEKVFLECVQDMDHENMFWYRQDPGLGLRLIYFSYDVKMKEKGDIPEGYSVSREKKERFSLILESASTNQTSMYLCASSRQFSYNSPLHFGNGTRLTVT.

V is TRBV25-1 and J is TRBJ1-1; the match to TRBD1 covers 10 bases. There are 16 residues in the CDR3. Germline V lookup: CDR1 MGHDK, CDR2 SYGVNS. The junction had 14 bases not matched to a gene; V was cut back by 4 bases and J by 9 bases. CDR3 DNA: TGTGCCAGCAGTGGAGGCCGGGACAGGGGCCAAAAAAAAGCTTTCTTT. Its protein product is CASSGGRDRGQKKAFF.

The chain is built from TRBV24-1 and TRBJ2-1; D not resolved. This CDR3 region has 13 residues. V gave up 4 bases and J gave up 7 bases, with 10 bases separating them. Germline V CDR1 and CDR2: KGHDR, SFDVKD. This chain's CDR3 is CATSDPPRNEQFF. The DNA for the CDR3 is TGTGCCACCAGTGACCCGCCCAGGAATGAGCAGTTCTTC.

The gene calls are TRBV4-1 and TRBJ1-4; D remains unclear. The CDR3 consists of 18 residues. V was shortened by 0 bases and J by 0 bases, with 14 bases between the two germline ends. From germline, CDR1 is MGHRA and CDR2 YSYEKL. The DNA of the CDR3 is TGCGCCAGCAGCCAAGAAGGAGGACTAGCTGCAACTAATGAAAAACTGTTTTTT. This codes for CASSQEGGLAATNEKLFF.

V gene TRBV27 combines with J gene TRBJ2-6; maybe TRBD1 (5 bases). The germline V gene encodes CDR1 MNHEY and CDR2 SMNVEV (reference sequence). Trimming took off 8 bases at V and 0 bases at J, with 17 bases between the two ends. The CDR3 spans 17 residues. The CDR3, as DNA: TGTGCCAGCCGACCTGGGGCAGCACACTCTGGGGCCAACGTCCTGACTTTC. Translating gives CASRPGAAHSGANVLTF.

The sample holds one count of this clone. V is TRBV2 and J is TRBJ1-1; tentatively, D is TRBD1 (5 bases). Trimming left V 6 bases short and J 0 bases short, with 11 bases between. The CDR3 has 14 residues. In germline, CDR1 is SNHLY, CDR2 FYNNEI. The DNA of the CDR3 is TGTGCCAGCAGGGGGCGGGCCATGAACACTGAAGCTTTCTTT. Protein: CASRGRAMNTEAFF.